A selection of T cell receptor beta chains follows, all from one sample in a study of CD8 T cells in ankylosing spondylitis. MiXCR, applied by TCRdb to the 5' RACE reads, yields one record per CDR3 protein. Among 500,000 to 650,000 distinct CDR3 sequences, approximately 5% were seen once, and the ten largest hold roughly 3.3%. The source material was blood, either unsorted or a sorted T cell fraction (not recorded which). These receptors originate from a male donor with ankylosing spondylitis. Both conserved end residues are part of each CDR3. D genes are given only for firm matches. The size of a clone is reported for some rows only, either as once, few or many, or as a class for expanded clones.

J gene,D gene,clone size,V gene,CDR3 DNA,CDR3 protein
TRBJ2-1,.,few,TRBV9,TGTGCCAGCAAAGCGGGCACGGATTCCTACAATGAGCAGTTCTTC,CASKAGTDSYNEQFF
TRBJ1-2,.,many,TRBV12-3/TRBV12-4,TGTGCCAGCAGCAACGTAAACCCCAACTATGGCTACACCTTC,CASSNVNPNYGYTF
TRBJ1-4,.,many,TRBV5-4,TGTGCCAGCAGCTTGGGACAGTTCGGCTATCCAAGCGATCGTGGAAAACTGTTTTTT,CASSLGQFGYPSDRGKLFF
TRBJ2-5,TRBD1,.,TRBV5-6,TGTGCCAGCAGCCCAGCGACAGGGGGAGAGACCCAGTACTTC,CASSPATGGETQYF
TRBJ2-7,.,many,TRBV28,TGTGCCAGCAGCTCCGTGGGTGGATCCTACGAGCAGTACTTC,CASSSVGGSYEQYF
TRBJ1-4,TRBD1,.,TRBV7-9,TGTGCCAGCAGCCTTTGGGACAGCTATAATGAAAAACTGTTTTTT,CASSLWDSYNEKLFF
TRBJ2-5,TRBD2,.,TRBV5-1,TGCGCCAGCACCGATACTAGCGGGGGATGGAAAGAGACCCAGTACTTC,CASTDTSGGWKETQYF
TRBJ2-3,.,many,TRBV20-1,TGCAGTGCTACAGGGAGAGATACGCAGTATTTT,CSATGRDTQYF
TRBJ2-3,TRBD2,many,TRBV4-2,TGTGCCAGCAGCCCTCCTCGGGCTAGCGGGAGAAGAGAAGGAACAGATACGCAGTATTTT,CASSPPRASGRREGTDTQYF
TRBJ2-7,TRBD1,few,TRBV4-3,TGCGCCAGCAGCCAAGGCCCAGGGGGCTACGAGCAGTACTTC,CASSQGPGGYEQYF
TRBJ1-4,.,few,TRBV15,TGTGCCACCAGCAGAGATTGGGGGGCCGGTAATGAAAAACTGTTTTTT,CATSRDWGAGNEKLFF
TRBJ2-5,.,.,TRBV28,TGTGCCAGCAGTTTCCTACCCTCGGGGCAGCCCCAAGAGACCCAGTACTTC,CASSFLPSGQPQETQYF
TRBJ1-2,TRBD1,many,TRBV7-2,TGTGCCAGCAGCTTAATTGACAGGGGGTATGGCTACACCTTC,CASSLIDRGYGYTF
TRBJ1-3,.,many,TRBV25-1,TGTGCCAGCACCGGTCATCGCTCTGGAAACACCATATATTTT,CASTGHRSGNTIYF
TRBJ2-5,TRBD2,few,TRBV20-1,TGCAGTGCTAGAGAAGCGCGGGGGGGCCAAGAGACCCAGTACTTC,CSAREARGGQETQYF
TRBJ2-2,.,.,TRBV6-5,TGTGCCAGCAGTTATAGGGGGTACACCGGGGAGCTGTTTTTT,CASSYRGYTGELFF
TRBJ2-5,.,many,TRBV7-3,TGTGCCAGCAGCGGTGAAGGGGTAGGGGAGACCCAGTACTTC,CASSGEGVGETQYF
TRBJ1-2,.,many,TRBV7-2,TGTGCCAGCAGCCCCCGCGGCGGGGATCATGGCTACACCTTC,CASSPRGGDHGYTF
TRBJ1-3,.,many,TRBV20-1,TGCAGTGCTAGCCGGGGAAACACCATATATTTT,CSASRGNTIYF
TRBJ1-4,.,many,TRBV20-1,TGCAGTGCTGGCAGCAGGGCAAATGAAAAACTGTTTTTT,CSAGSRANEKLFF
TRBJ2-1,TRBD2,many,TRBV4-2,TGTGCCAGCAGCCAAGTCTTGGGGACTAGCGGAAATGAGCAGTTCTTC,CASSQVLGTSGNEQFF
TRBJ2-5,.,few,TRBV19,TGTGCCAGTAGTTACGACCGTCGGGAGACCCAGTACTTC,CASSYDRRETQYF
TRBJ2-7,.,many,TRBV5-1,TGCGCCAGCAGCCCCCGTTTTGATTCCTACGAGCAGTACTTC,CASSPRFDSYEQYF
TRBJ2-7,TRBD1,many,TRBV27,TGTGCCAGCAGTTTATGGGGACAGGGGCCCTACGAGCAGTACTTC,CASSLWGQGPYEQYF
TRBJ2-3,.,many,TRBV5-1,TGCGCCAGCAGCTTGGGGCAGGTCGCAGATACGCAGTATTTT,CASSLGQVADTQYF
TRBJ2-7,.,many,TRBV20-1,TGCAGTGCTAGGGGGGAAAGGGCCCCCTACGAGCAGTACTTC,CSARGERAPYEQYF
TRBJ1-1,TRBD1,few,TRBV3-1,TGTGCCAGCAGCCACCTACAGGGGCTGGAATGGACTGAAGCTTTCTTT,CASSHLQGLEWTEAFF